A single sample gave rise to the 20 T cell receptor beta chains below, sequenced in a study of blood T cell repertoires in COVID-19. Only in-frame clones appear in the TCRdb table, and some are missing; sequencing was by immunoSEQ multiplex PCR. The repertoire holds 120,000 or so clones, with 87% as singletons. Sequencing input: peripheral blood. All receptors derive from a human donor in a cohort sampled during active COVID-19.

The V gene is TRBV3-1 (or the pseudogene TRBV3-2), the J gene TRBJ2-1, with a tentative D call TRBD1 (5 bases). V was clipped by 0 bases and J by 1 base, with 13 bases between them. CDR3 length: 17 residues. Germline V gene data show CDR1 as LGHDT and CDR2 as YNNKEL (reference sequence). CDR3 nucleotide sequence: TGTGCCAGCAGCCAAGATTCGCAGGGTTCGTCCTACAATGAGCAGTTCTTC. This sequence encodes CASSQDSQGSSYNEQFF.

V gene TRBV6-4 combines with J gene TRBJ2-3, with 10 nucleotides matching TRBD1. J gave up 1 base and V 2 bases, and 0 bases lay outside the gene matches. Germline V CDR1 and CDR2: MRHNA, SNTAGT. This CDR3 comprises 15 residues. CDR3 in DNA: TGTGCCAGCAGTGACGGGACAGGGGGCACAGATACGCAGTATTTT. This codes for CASSDGTGGTDTQYF.

V and J are TRBV5-1 and TRBJ2-3; 7 bases fit TRBD2. Trimming took 4 bases from V and 4 from J; bases not matched to a gene: 6. CDR1 SGHRS and CDR2 YFSETQ come from the germline V gene. The CDR3 length is 14 residues. CDR3 sequence (DNA): TGCGCCAGCAGCCCCCCGGGGGGTTCAGATACGCAGTATTTT. This codes for CASSPPGGSDTQYF.

The chain joins TRBV7-2 to TRBJ2-7; 10 nucleotides align to TRBD2. J was trimmed by 2 bases and V by 2 bases; bases with no gene match: 3. The V gene's germline CDR1 is SGHTA and CDR2 FQGNSA. The CDR3 is 15 amino acids. CDR3 DNA: TGTGCCAGCAGCTTAAAGCGGGAGGGGACCTACGAGCAGTACTTC. Protein: CASSLKREGTYEQYF.

The CDR3 here is CASTLGGGPLHF. The CDR3 nucleotides read TGTGCCAGCACCCTAGGGGGGGGACCCCTCCACTTT. The V gene is TRBV27, the J gene TRBJ1-6, with D possibly matching TRBD1 (6 bases). CDR1 and CDR2 (germline): MNHEY, SMNVEV (reference sequence). This CDR3 is 12 amino acids long. Trimming cost V 7 bases and J 12 bases, with 13 bases left between them.

This chain uses TRBV5-1 with TRBJ2-2; 7 nucleotides match TRBD2. The germline V gene has CDR1 SGHRS and CDR2 YFSETQ. Trimming cost V 4 bases and J 7 bases; bases outside gene matches: 13. CDR3 length: 16 amino acids. CDR3 nucleotide sequence: TGCGCCAGCAGCCTGTCGGGATCTTCGGGAGGCGGGGAGCTGTTTTTT. Translating it yields CASSLSGSSGGGELFF. The full variable domain, with the rest looked up from reference TRBV5-1 and TRBJ2-2, is KAGVTQTPRYLIKTRGQQVTLSCSPISGHRSVSWYQQTPGQGLQFLFEYFSETQRNKGNFPGRFSGRQFSNSRSEMNVSTLELGDSALYLCASSLSGSSGGGELFFGEGSRLTVL.

CDR3 amino acids: CASSKWSGILGYGYTF. The CDR3 nucleotides are TGTGCCAGTAGTAAGTGGTCGGGAATACTAGGCTATGGCTACACCTTC. The V call is TRBV19, the J call TRBJ1-2, with D unclear. The CDR3 is made up of 16 amino acids. Trimming shortened V by 4 bases and J by 4 bases, and 19 bases separated the two germline ends. Germline-derived CDR1 and CDR2 are LNHDA and SQIVND (reference sequence).

The chain carries TRBV9 and TRBJ1-3; the match to TRBD1 covers 7 bases. Losses at the gene ends were 0 bases for V and 4 bases for J; bases not matched to a gene: 7. This CDR3 contains 16 residues. Germline lookup yields CDR1 SGDLS and CDR2 YYNGEE. CDR3 sequence: CASSVGDRAGGNTIYF. The CDR3 coding sequence is TGTGCCAGCAGCGTAGGAGACAGGGCGGGGGGAAACACCATATATTTT.

The rearrangement uses TRBV27 and TRBJ1-1; 7 nucleotides line up with TRBD1. After removal of 10 bases from V and 10 bases from J, the junction contained 9 bases not matched to a gene. The V gene's germline CDR1 is MNHEY and CDR2 SMNVEV (reference sequence). The CDR3 is 11 residues long. The CDR3 sequence is CATYQTGRAFF. CDR3 DNA sequence: TGTGCCACCTACCAGACAGGGCGAGCTTTCTTT.

The genes are TRBV5-6 and TRBJ2-5; tentative D call: TRBD2 (5 bases). Germline V gene lookup returns CDR1 SGHDT and CDR2 YYEEEE. The CDR3 loop spans 14 amino acids. The V gene lost 1 base and the J gene lost 3 bases, with 10 bases spanning the gap. The CDR3 loop is CASSLRGQKETQYF. Written as DNA, the CDR3 is TGTGCCAGCAGCTTGCGGGGTCAGAAAGAGACCCAGTACTTC.

This chain uses TRBV10-3 with TRBJ1-3, with 8 positions matching TRBD1. Germline V lookup: CDR1 ENHRY, CDR2 SYGVKD. The CDR3 contains 16 residues. The V gene end was trimmed by 5 bases and the J gene end by 0 bases; junction bases not matched to a gene: 6. CDR3 sequence reads: CAISNPGQDSGNTIYF. DNA of the CDR3: TGTGCCATCAGTAACCCGGGACAGGACTCTGGAAACACCATATATTTT.

V and J are TRBV5-1 and TRBJ1-6; 7 bases are a match to TRBD1. V lost 4 bases to trimming and J lost 10 bases; unmatched junction nucleotides: 8. The CDR3 spans 14 residues. Germline V gene sequence: CDR1 SGHRS, CDR2 YFSETQ. The CDR3 spells CASSPDRSDSPLHF. The DNA of the CDR3 is TGCGCCAGCAGCCCGGACAGGTCTGACTCACCCCTCCACTTT.

The chain joins TRBV18 to TRBJ2-1, with D perhaps TRBD2 (5 bases). V gave up 2 bases and J gave up 15 bases, with 17 bases separating them. This CDR3 contains 13 residues. Germline loops: CDR1 KGHSH, CDR2 LQKENI. CDR3 amino acids: CASSPTAGSYRFF. Written as DNA, the CDR3 is TGTGCCAGCTCACCAACCGCGGGTTCGTACCGGTTCTTC.

The chain recombines TRBV2 with TRBJ1-5; D is uncertain. Per germline, CDR1 SNHLY and CDR2 FYNNEI. The CDR3 contains 16 residues. V gave up 5 bases and J gave up 0 bases, with 14 bases separating them. The CDR3 sequence is CASSYSGLGSNQPQHF. The CDR3 bases are TGTGCCAGCAGTTATTCGGGGTTAGGTAGCAATCAGCCCCAGCATTTT. The full variable domain, completed using reference TRBV2 and TRBJ1-5, is EPEVTQTPSHQVTQMGQEVILRCVPISNHLYFYWYRQILGQKVEFLVSFYNNEISEKSEIFDDQFSVERPDGSNFTLKIRSTKLEDSAMYFCASSYSGLGSNQPQHFGDGTRLSIL.

This chain connects TRBV29-1 to TRBJ1-5; D is perhaps TRBD1 (6 bases). This CDR3 comprises 14 residues. V lost 3 bases, J lost 4 bases, and 13 bases lay in between. Germline-derived CDR1 and CDR2 are SQVTM and ANQGSEA. CDR3 sequence: CSVDWATGNQPQHF. The CDR3 bases are TGCAGCGTTGACTGGGCTACAGGGAATCAGCCCCAGCATTTT.

This clone has a single count. The rearrangement uses TRBV25-1 and TRBJ2-3; D is perhaps TRBD1 (6 bases). The CDR3 loop spans 14 amino acids. The V gene's germline CDR1 is MGHDK and CDR2 SYGVNS. With 5 bases removed from V and 2 bases from J, the gap between germline ends came to 11 bases. The CDR3 protein is CASSIQGITDTQYF. For the CDR3, the DNA is TGTGCCAGCAGTATACAGGGAATCACAGATACGCAGTATTTT.

The chain has TRBV5-1 and TRBJ2-7, with 10 bases lining up with TRBD1. The V gene end was trimmed by 3 bases and the J gene end by 6 bases; junction bases not matched to a gene: 9. The germline CDR1 and CDR2 sequences are SGHRS and YFSETQ. This CDR3 is built from 15 residues. For the CDR3, the DNA is TGCGCCAGCAGCTATGACGGACAGGGGGTTGGCGAGCAGTACTTC. Translated: CASSYDGQGVGEQYF. Filled out from reference TRBV5-1 and TRBJ2-7, the complete variable domain reads KAGVTQTPRYLIKTRGQQVTLSCSPISGHRSVSWYQQTPGQGLQFLFEYFSETQRNKGNFPGRFSGRQFSNSRSEMNVSTLELGDSALYLCASSYDGQGVGEQYFGPGTRLTVT.

This chain links TRBV5-1 with TRBJ2-7, with 7 nucleotides matching TRBD2. CDR3 size: 13 residues. V gave up 0 bases and J gave up 7 bases; unmatched junction bases: 4. Germline CDR1 reads SGHRS; CDR2 reads YFSETQ. In DNA, the CDR3 is TGCGCCAGCAGCTTGGATGCAGCGGGGGAGCAGTACTTC. It specifies CASSLDAAGEQYF. The full variable domain, completed using reference TRBV5-1 and TRBJ2-7, is KAGVTQTPRYLIKTRGQQVTLSCSPISGHRSVSWYQQTPGQGLQFLFEYFSETQRNKGNFPGRFSGRQFSNSRSEMNVSTLELGDSALYLCASSLDAAGEQYFGPGTRLTVT.

CDR3 nucleotide sequence: TGTGCCAGCAGCTTCGGGGGTCACCCAGAAAAACTGTTTTTT. It is translated as CASSFGGHPEKLFF. This sequence joins TRBV5-5 and TRBJ1-4; tentatively, D is TRBD1 (5 bases). This CDR3 is built from 14 residues. V lost 2 bases, J lost 8 bases, and 13 bases lay in between. The germline CDR1 and CDR2 sequences are SGHKS and YYEKEE (reference sequence).

CDR3 DNA sequence: TGTGCCAGCAGTCTCAGGGTGGTCGGGGAGCTGTTTTTT. Amino acids: CASSLRVVGELFF. The gene calls are TRBV6-2 or TRBV6-3 and TRBJ2-2; weak D call: TRBD1 (5 bases). The CDR3 is made up of 13 amino acids. Between the trimmed V and J ends, which lost 5 bases and 7 bases, there was a span of 11 bases. The germline gives CDR1 MNHEY, CDR2 SVGEGT.